Shown below are 28 T cell receptor beta chains from a single sample sequenced in a study of blood T cell repertoires in COVID-19. Generated by immunoSEQ multiplex PCR, the TCRdb table keeps only in-frame clones and is missing some. The data hold 400,000 or so clones, with approximately 88% observed a single time. Sequenced material: PBMCs or T cells enriched from blood (not recorded which). The source of these receptors is a woman in her forties with acute COVID-19.

This chain uses TRBV30 with TRBJ1-4; 9 bases match TRBD1. Trimming removed 5 bases from V and 8 bases from J; junction bases left unmatched: 3. The germline CDR1 and CDR2 sequences are GTSNPN and SVGIG (reference sequence). CDR3 length: 12 residues. The CDR3 sequence is CAWDRGGEKLFF. The CDR3, as DNA: TGTGCCTGGGACAGGGGGGGGGAAAAACTGTTTTTT.

The chain employs TRBV7-6 and TRBJ2-7; the match to TRBD1 covers 9 bases. The CDR3 covers 13 residues. Losses at the gene ends were 4 bases for V and 6 bases for J; bases not matched to a gene: 4. CDR1 SGHVS and CDR2 FNYEAQ come from the germline V gene. The CDR3 DNA is TGTGCCAGCAGCTACGGACAGGGGTCCGAGCAGTACTTC. Translation gives CASSYGQGSEQYF.

V is TRBV5-1 and J is TRBJ1-1, with TRBD1 as a possible D gene (5 bases). Germline loops: CDR1 SGHRS, CDR2 YFSETQ. This CDR3 contains 14 residues. Trimming stripped 1 base from V and 1 base from J, with 8 bases between. Here the CDR3 DNA reads TGCGCCAGCAGCTTGACAGGATGGAACACTGAAGCTTTCTTT. It specifies CASSLTGWNTEAFF. The full variable domain, completed using reference TRBV5-1 and TRBJ1-1, is KAGVTQTPRYLIKTRGQQVTLSCSPISGHRSVSWYQQTPGQGLQFLFEYFSETQRNKGNFPGRFSGRQFSNSRSEMNVSTLELGDSALYLCASSLTGWNTEAFFGQGTRLTVV.

The CDR3 nucleotides are TGTGCCAGCAGCGCAAAAACCGGCAGGGGTCGAGACACTGAAGCTTTCTTT. Residues: CASSAKTGRGRDTEAFF. The chain employs TRBV25-1 and TRBJ1-1; tentative D call: TRBD1 (6 bases). The germline V gene has CDR1 MGHDK and CDR2 SYGVNS. V gave up 6 bases and J gave up 3 bases, with 23 bases separating them. The CDR3 spans 17 residues. The complete variable domain, with remaining parts taken from reference TRBV25-1 and TRBJ1-1, reads EADIYQTPRYLVIGTGKKITLECSQTMGHDKMYWYQQDPGMELHLIHYSYGVNSTEKGDLSSESTVSRIRTEHFPLTLESARPSHTSQYLCASSAKTGRGRDTEAFFGQGTRLTVV.

The rearrangement joins TRBV15 to TRBJ2-7, with TRBD1 matching over 9 bases. CDR3 length: 14 residues. V was pared by 3 bases and J by 7 bases, with 7 bases of the junction left unmatched. In germline, CDR1 is LNHNV, CDR2 YYDKDF (reference sequence). The CDR3 region has the DNA TGTGCCACCAGCAGTCCCACAGGGGGCAGAGAGCAGTACTTC. Its translation is CATSSPTGGREQYF.

The V call is TRBV5-4, the J call TRBJ2-3; the D gene is possibly TRBD1 (5 bases). CDR3 length: 15 residues. Trimming left V 0 bases short and J 4 bases short, with 12 bases between. In germline, CDR1 is SGHNT, CDR2 YYREEE (reference sequence). DNA for the CDR3: TGTGCCAGCAGCTTGGTTAGGGGTACCCCAGATACGCAGTATTTT. Translated: CASSLVRGTPDTQYF. The complete variable domain, with remaining parts taken from reference TRBV5-4 and TRBJ2-3, reads ETGVTQSPTHLIKTRGQQVTLRCSSQSGHNTVSWYQQALGQGPQFIFQYYREEENGRGNFPPRFSGLQFPNYSSELNVNALELDDSALYLCASSLVRGTPDTQYFGPGTRLTVL.

DNA of the CDR3: TGTGCCAGCAGTCAGTGGGGACAGGGGGCAACTGAAGCTTTCTTT. Translated, it gives CASSQWGQGATEAFF. The genes are TRBV6-5 and TRBJ1-1; 12 nucleotides line up with TRBD1. The germline gives CDR1 MNHEY, CDR2 SVGAGI. Trimming removed 5 bases from V and 5 bases from J; junction bases left unmatched: 6. This CDR3 comprises 15 residues.

This sequence joins TRBV25-1 and TRBJ2-5; D is undetermined. This CDR3 comprises 13 residues. Trimming removed 4 bases from V and 5 bases from J, with 11 bases in between. Germline CDR1 and CDR2: MGHDK and SYGVNS. The CDR3 spells CASSGSRWETQYF. CDR3 in DNA: TGTGCCAGCAGTGGTTCTAGGTGGGAGACCCAGTACTTC.

V usage is TRBV11-3 and J usage is TRBJ2-1, with D possibly being TRBD2 (5 bases). The CDR3 has 18 residues. V was cut by 0 bases and J by 1 base, with 16 bases left in between. Germline values: CDR1 SGHNT, CDR2 YENEEA. The CDR3 sequence: CASSLERHLRRSYNEQFF. CDR3 coding DNA: TGTGCCAGCAGCTTAGAGCGGCACCTAAGGAGGTCCTACAATGAGCAGTTCTTC.

This chain connects TRBV5-1 to TRBJ1-5; no clear D. Germline V gene data show CDR1 as SGHRS and CDR2 as YFSETQ. The CDR3 covers 15 residues. The ends were cut back, 4 bases at V and 3 bases at J, with 14 bases in the middle. CDR3 DNA: TGCGCCAGCAGCCCACGGACGGGAAACAATCAGCCCCAGCATTTT. Translated, it gives CASSPRTGNNQPQHF. Based on the CDR3 plus reference TRBV5-1 and TRBJ1-5, the full variable domain is KAGVTQTPRYLIKTRGQQVTLSCSPISGHRSVSWYQQTPGQGLQFLFEYFSETQRNKGNFPGRFSGRQFSNSRSEMNVSTLELGDSALYLCASSPRTGNNQPQHFGDGTRLSIL.

The count of this clone is one. This chain joins TRBV11-2 and TRBJ1-2; possibly TRBD1 for D (6 bases). V dropped 1 base and J dropped 5 bases, with 14 bases sitting between them. The germline CDR1 and CDR2 sequences are SGHAT and FQNNGV. The CDR3 consists of 15 residues. The chain's CDR3 is CASSLGFLTGYGYTF. The DNA of the CDR3 is TGTGCCAGCAGCTTAGGGTTTTTGACAGGATATGGCTACACCTTC. The full variable domain, its missing parts supplied by reference TRBV11-2 and TRBJ1-2, is EAGVAQSPRYKIIEKRQSVAFWCNPISGHATLYWYQQILGQGPKLLIQFQNNGVVDDSQLPKDRFSAERLKGVDSTLKIQPAKLEDSAVYLCASSLGFLTGYGYTFGSGTRLTVV.

The genes are TRBV27 and TRBJ2-3, with 14 bases lining up with TRBD2. Germline V lookup: CDR1 MNHEY, CDR2 SMNVEV (reference sequence). CDR3 size: 18 residues. After removal of 5 bases from V and 4 bases from J, the junction contained 11 bases not matched to a gene. CDR3 loop: CASSPHATSGGAPDTQYF. CDR3 DNA: TGTGCCAGCAGTCCGCACGCGACTAGCGGGGGGGCTCCAGATACGCAGTATTTT.

J is TRBJ1-4 and V is TRBV7-8; 9 nucleotides agree with TRBD1. The CDR3 has 14 amino acids. Germline V CDR1 and CDR2: SGHVS, FQNEAQ. Trimming cost V 5 bases and J 8 bases; bases outside gene matches: 6. The CDR3 sequence is CASSEGQGKEKLFF. CDR3 coding DNA: TGTGCCAGCAGCGAGGGACAGGGAAAAGAAAAACTGTTTTTT.

The chain recombines TRBV6-5 with TRBJ1-1; a possible D gene is TRBD1 (6 bases). Germline V lookup: CDR1 MNHEY, CDR2 SVGAGI. V was clipped by 6 bases and J by 4 bases, with 12 bases between them. CDR3 length: 13 amino acids. In DNA form, the CDR3 reads TGTGCCAGCAGGAACAGGGCGGGCACTGAAGCTTTCTTT. Residues: CASRNRAGTEAFF.

J is TRBJ2-3 and V is TRBV19; 8 positions agree with TRBD2. The CDR3 runs 14 residues. Per the germline V gene, CDR1 is LNHDA and CDR2 is SQIVND (reference sequence). V shed 6 bases and J 3 bases; nucleotides not matched to a gene: 5. In DNA form, the CDR3 reads TGTGCCAGTAGGACAGCGGGGGCTACAGATACGCAGTATTTT. Encoded protein: CASRTAGATDTQYF.

The rearrangement joins TRBV5-6 to TRBJ1-5; unclear D gene. The CDR3 sequence is 14 residues long. The germline V gene encodes CDR1 SGHDT and CDR2 YYEEEE. Trimming left V 1 base short and J 2 bases short, with 7 bases between. This CDR3 is CASSLTRGNQPQHF. The CDR3 DNA reads TGTGCCAGCAGCTTGACCCGAGGCAATCAGCCCCAGCATTTT.

This chain joins TRBV18 and TRBJ2-3, with a tentative D call TRBD2 (5 bases). Germline assignment: CDR1 KGHSH and CDR2 LQKENI. CDR3 length: 14 residues. The germline V and J ends were trimmed by 4 bases and 4 bases, with 12 bases remaining between them. The CDR3 region is CASSLSDSSDTQYF. In DNA form, the CDR3 reads TGTGCCAGCTCACTTTCGGACTCCTCAGATACGCAGTATTTT.

This chain links TRBV29-1 with TRBJ1-1; D gene ambiguous. This CDR3 contains 12 residues. Germline-derived CDR1 and CDR2 are SQVTM and ANQGSEA. The V and J ends lost 6 bases and 4 bases respectively, with 12 bases between them. As DNA, the CDR3 is TGCAGCGTAAGCCCCGGGAGCACTGAAGCTTTCTTT. This translates into CSVSPGSTEAFF. Filled out from reference TRBV29-1 and TRBJ1-1, the complete variable domain reads SAVISQKPSRDICQRGTSLTIQCQVDSQVTMMFWYRQQPGQSLTLIATANQGSEATYESGFVIDKFPISRPNLTFSTLTVSNMSPEDSSIYLCSVSPGSTEAFFGQGTRLTVV.

The chain uses TRBV5-1 and TRBJ2-1, with 11 nucleotides matching TRBD2. V dropped 3 bases and J dropped 4; count of bases not matched to a gene: 6. Germline assignment: CDR1 SGHRS and CDR2 YFSETQ. The CDR3 consists of 16 residues. The CDR3 DNA sequence: TGCGCCAGCAGCTCGGGACTAGCGGATGATTACAATGAGCAGTTCTTC. Amino acid sequence: CASSSGLADDYNEQFF.

The DNA for the CDR3 is TGTGCCAGTAAAATGGCCAGCTATGGCTACACCTTC. This codes for CASKMASYGYTF. The chain is built from TRBV19 and TRBJ1-2, with unresolved D. The germline V and J ends were trimmed by 7 bases and 4 bases, with 10 bases remaining between them. There are 12 residues in the CDR3. The germline CDR1 and CDR2 sequences are LNHDA and SQIVND (reference sequence). The whole variable domain, filled in from reference TRBV19 and TRBJ1-2, reads DGGITQSPKYLFRKEGQNVTLSCEQNLNHDAMYWYRQDPGQGLRLIYYSQIVNDFQKGDIAEGYSVSREKKESFPLTVTSAQKNPTAFYLCASKMASYGYTFGSGTRLTVV.

The chain combines TRBV29-1 with TRBJ1-1, with TRBD1 as a possible D gene (5 bases). The CDR3 has 13 amino acids. The ends were cut back, 2 bases at V and 4 bases at J, with 11 bases in the middle. Germline values: CDR1 SQVTM, CDR2 ANQGSEA. The CDR3 bases are TGCAGCGTTGAACAGACCCAGGGCACTGAAGCTTTCTTT. Its translation is CSVEQTQGTEAFF.

This chain connects TRBV6-6 to TRBJ2-3; the D is unclear. CDR3 length: 15 amino acids. Trimming removed 0 bases at V and 0 bases at J, with 7 bases between. Germline V gene lookup returns CDR1 MNHNY and CDR2 SVGAGI (reference sequence). This CDR3 is CASSYSGTSTDTQYF. Written as DNA, the CDR3 is TGTGCCAGCAGTTACTCTGGCACAAGCACAGATACGCAGTATTTT.

The chain is built from TRBV19 and TRBJ1-1, with TRBD1 matching 7 bases. Germline CDR1 is LNHDA and CDR2 is SQIVND (reference sequence). The V gene end was trimmed by 5 bases and the J gene end by 4 bases; junction bases not matched to a gene: 13. The CDR3 is 16 residues long. The DNA of the CDR3 is TGTGCCAGTAGTCCTCGAGGAGGAGGGGGCCCCACTGAAGCTTTCTTT. It specifies CASSPRGGGGPTEAFF.

The chain recombines TRBV27 with TRBJ1-4; D is possibly TRBD1 (5 bases). Germline CDR1 MNHEY, CDR2 SMNVEV (reference sequence). The CDR3 extends over 15 amino acids. The V end lost 8 bases, the J end lost 8 bases, and 21 bases lay between the germline ends. The CDR3 loop is CASGYLKGIGEKLFF. The CDR3 coding sequence is TGTGCCAGCGGATACTTAAAGGGGATCGGGGAAAAACTGTTTTTT.

This chain links TRBV4-2 with TRBJ2-3; 10 nucleotides align to TRBD2. Looked up from germline, CDR1 is LGHNA and CDR2 is YNFKEQ. Losses at the gene ends were 0 bases for V and 7 bases for J; bases not matched to a gene: 7. The CDR3 consists of 16 residues. The CDR3 DNA reads as TGTGCCAGCAGCCAAGAAGCCCGGACTAGCGGAAATACGCAGTATTTT. Protein product: CASSQEARTSGNTQYF.

This clone is a singleton in its sample. This chain uses TRBV5-8 with TRBJ1-5; no clear D gene. The germline V gene has CDR1 SGHTS and CDR2 YDEGEE. CDR3 length equals 14 residues. Trimming took 1 base from V and 1 from J, leaving 6 bases between them. CDR3 coding DNA: TGTGCCAGCAGCTTGCTCCTAAGCAATCAGCCCCAGCATTTT. Residues: CASSLLLSNQPQHF.

CDR3 in amino acids: CASSQDWGGRGPLHF. The CDR3, as DNA: TGTGCCAGCAGCCAAGATTGGGGGGGAAGAGGACCCCTCCACTTT. The V and J genes are TRBV3-1 (or the pseudogene TRBV3-2) and TRBJ1-6; tentatively, D is TRBD1 (5 bases). This CDR3 spans 15 amino acids. Trimming cost V 0 bases and J 12 bases, with 15 bases left between them. CDR1 is LGHDT and CDR2 is YNNKEL in the germline V gene (reference sequence).

This clone appeared once. CDR3 residues: CASSLGGTGGLVGNTIYF. In DNA form, the CDR3 reads TGTGCCAGCAGCTTGGGCGGGACAGGGGGTTTGGTTGGAAACACCATATATTTT. The chain is built from TRBV5-4 and TRBJ1-3, with 11 bases that match TRBD1. Germline V CDR1 and CDR2: SGHNT, YYREEE (reference sequence). The CDR3 has 18 residues. V lost 0 bases, J lost 3 bases, and 8 bases stayed unmatched.